This entry lists 11 T cell receptor beta chains sequenced from one sample in a study of CD8+ T cells in alopecia areata. Treatment given: oral pan-JAK inhibitor, 5-10 mg twice daily. Investigators isolated RNA and reverse transcribed it into cDNA to act as the sequencing template. Only in-frame clones appear in the TCRdb table, and some are missing; sequencing was by immunoSEQ multiplex PCR. The sample lists around 200,000 clones, roughly 64% occurring once. The input for sequencing was CD8+ T cells sorted from blood, taken at week 24, from a patient treated with tofacitinib. Receptors originate from a human donor with alopecia areata.

This clone was seen once. The gene calls are TRBV10-2 and TRBJ1-2; D ambiguous. V was clipped by 3 bases and J by 3 bases, with 11 bases between them. CDR1 and CDR2 from the germline V gene are WSHSY and SAAADI. The CDR3 has 14 residues. CDR3 sequence: CASSDTVQHYGYTF. In DNA, the CDR3 is TGCGCCAGCAGTGACACAGTACAGCACTATGGCTACACCTTC.

The chain links TRBV4-2 to TRBJ2-4; unclear D gene. V was shortened by 1 base and J by 11 bases, with 9 bases between the two germline ends. The CDR3 has 12 amino acids. Germline assignment: CDR1 LGHNA and CDR2 YNFKEQ. This chain's CDR3 is CASSQGVGVQYF. CDR3 bases: TGTGCCAGCAGCCAAGGGGTTGGGGTTCAGTACTTC.

J is TRBJ2-3 and V is TRBV18; 10 bases line up with TRBD2. The CDR3 extends over 14 amino acids. The germline gives CDR1 KGHSH, CDR2 LQKENI. V lost 3 bases and J lost 4; bases outside the gene matches: 1. CDR3 coding DNA: TGTGCCAGCTCACCGAGCGGGGGGGCAGATACGCAGTATTTT. This codes for CASSPSGGADTQYF.

The rearrangement links TRBV13 to TRBJ2-2; no reliable D call. The CDR3 length is 13 residues. Trimming shortened V by 3 bases and J by 4 bases, and 6 bases separated the two germline ends. Germline V gene data show CDR1 as PRHDT and CDR2 as FYEKMQ (reference sequence). CDR3 protein: CASSFVGTGELFF. The CDR3 coding sequence is TGTGCCAGCAGCTTCGTTGGCACCGGGGAGCTGTTTTTT. Complete variable domain (other parts from reference TRBV13 and TRBJ2-2): AAGVIQSPRHLIKEKRETATLKCYPIPRHDTVYWYQQGPGQDPQFLISFYEKMQSDKGSIPDRFSAQQFSDYHSELNMSSLELGDSALYFCASSFVGTGELFFGEGSRLTVL.

Comments on this clone: Other DNA sequences within the sample encode an identical CDR3. The V and J genes are TRBV15 and TRBJ1-5; D is ambiguous. The CDR3 runs 15 residues. V shed 0 bases and J shed 0 bases, with 6 bases lying between them. Looked up from germline, CDR1 is LNHNV and CDR2 is YYDKDF (reference sequence). The CDR3 DNA sequence: TGTGCCACCAGCAGAGATCGGGGTAGCAATCAGCCCCAGCATTTT. Translation gives CATSRDRGSNQPQHF.

The table lists this clone with a count of one. In nucleotides, the CDR3 is TGTGCCAGCAGCTTATGGTCGGATGTGGGCACAGATACGCAGTATTTT. This encodes CASSLWSDVGTDTQYF. This chain links TRBV7-4 with TRBJ2-3; D is unclear. V was clipped by 2 bases and J by 1 base, with 13 bases between them. Germline lookup yields CDR1 SGHVT and CDR2 SQSDAQ. The CDR3 spans 16 residues. Full variable domain (missing parts from reference TRBV7-4 and TRBJ2-3): GAGVSQSPRYKVAKRGRDVALRCDSISGHVTLYWYRQTLGQGSEVLTYSQSDAQRDKSGRPSGRFSAERPERSVSTLKIQRTEQGDSAVYLCASSLWSDVGTDTQYFGPGTRLTVL.

The chain joins TRBV9 to TRBJ2-3; a possible D gene is TRBD2 (5 bases). CDR3 size: 16 residues. From germline, CDR1 is SGDLS and CDR2 YYNGEE. V was cut by 4 bases and J by 4 bases, with 19 bases left in between. The CDR3 region has the DNA TGTGCCAGCAGCTCTTATAACGGGGTGCCCCCAGATACGCAGTATTTT. It yields the protein CASSSYNGVPPDTQYF.

V and J are TRBV29-1 and TRBJ1-5; D gene unclear. V lost 5 bases, J lost 7 bases, and 12 bases lay in between. Germline-derived CDR1 and CDR2 are SQVTM and ANQGSEA. CDR3 size: 12 residues. The CDR3 loop reads CSVKDGEQPQHF. CDR3 in DNA: TGCAGCGTTAAGGACGGGGAACAGCCCCAGCATTTT.

The chain couples TRBV6-5 to TRBJ1-1; D uncertain. The CDR3 has 15 residues. Germline CDR1 MNHEY, CDR2 SVGAGI. V was trimmed by 7 bases and J by 1 base, leaving 16 bases between them. This chain's CDR3 is CASTLRMGGNTEAFF. The CDR3 DNA is TGTGCCAGCACCCTACGGATGGGCGGGAACACTGAAGCTTTCTTT.

The rearrangement joins TRBV25-1 to TRBJ2-5; weak D call: TRBD2 (5 bases). Trimming took off 1 base at V and 10 bases at J, with 13 bases between the two ends. Germline V gene sequence: CDR1 MGHDK, CDR2 SYGVNS. The CDR3 runs 13 residues. The CDR3 region is CASSESDLLGQYF. The CDR3, as DNA: TGTGCCAGCAGTGAATCGGACTTACTAGGCCAGTACTTC.

The chain links TRBV29-1 to TRBJ1-2; TRBD1 aligns across 8 bases. The germline V gene encodes CDR1 SQVTM and CDR2 ANQGSEA. The CDR3 loop spans 13 amino acids. The V gene end was trimmed by 6 bases and the J gene end by 4 bases; junction bases not matched to a gene: 7. CDR3 in DNA: TGCAGCGTCCAACAGGGGGGGATCTATGGCTACACCTTC. It yields the protein CSVQQGGIYGYTF. Variable domain in full (rest from reference TRBV29-1 and TRBJ1-2): SAVISQKPSRDICQRGTSLTIQCQVDSQVTMMFWYRQQPGQSLTLIATANQGSEATYESGFVIDKFPISRPNLTFSTLTVSNMSPEDSSIYLCSVQQGGIYGYTFGSGTRLTVV.